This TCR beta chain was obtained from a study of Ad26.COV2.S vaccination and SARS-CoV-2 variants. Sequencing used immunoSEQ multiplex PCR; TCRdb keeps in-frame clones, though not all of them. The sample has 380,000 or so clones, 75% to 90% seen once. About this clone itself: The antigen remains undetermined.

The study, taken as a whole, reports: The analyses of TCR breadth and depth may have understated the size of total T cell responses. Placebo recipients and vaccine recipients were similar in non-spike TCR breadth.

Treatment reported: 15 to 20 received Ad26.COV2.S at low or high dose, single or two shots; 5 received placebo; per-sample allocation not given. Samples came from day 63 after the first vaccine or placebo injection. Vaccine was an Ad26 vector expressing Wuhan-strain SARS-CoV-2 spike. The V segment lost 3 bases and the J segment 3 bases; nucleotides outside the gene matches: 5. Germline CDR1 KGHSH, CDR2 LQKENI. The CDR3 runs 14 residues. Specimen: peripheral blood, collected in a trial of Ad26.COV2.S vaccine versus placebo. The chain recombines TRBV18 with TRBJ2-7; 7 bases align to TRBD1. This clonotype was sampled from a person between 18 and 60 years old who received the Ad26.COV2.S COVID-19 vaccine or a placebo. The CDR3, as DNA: TGTGCCAGCTCACCTACAGGGGAAGGCTACGAGCAGTACTTC. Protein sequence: CASSPTGEGYEQYF.